The 8 T cell receptor beta chains listed next were all sequenced from one sample in a study of blood T cell repertoires in COVID-19. Assay: immunoSEQ multiplex PCR; the TCRdb copy retains only in-frame clones and omits some. The table records roughly 130,000 clones, more than 90% of them present only once. What was sequenced was peripheral blood. Source of these receptors: a man aged 60 to 69 with COVID-19, enrolled during active disease.

This chain joins TRBV3-1 (or the pseudogene TRBV3-2) and TRBJ2-1; D gene uncertain. The germline CDR1 and CDR2 sequences are LGHDT and YNNKEL (reference sequence). The V end lost 5 bases, the J end lost 9 bases, and 17 bases lay between the germline ends. The CDR3 runs 14 residues. CDR3 coding DNA: TGTGCCAGCAGCTTATTAACCTCCACCGGTGAGCAGTTCTTC. The encoded protein is CASSLLTSTGEQFF.

This rearrangement joins TRBV27 to TRBJ2-5; D remains unclear. This CDR3 comprises 13 residues. Trimming took 3 bases from V and 1 from J, leaving 6 bases between them. Per germline, CDR1 MNHEY and CDR2 SMNVEV (reference sequence). The CDR3 coding sequence is TGTGCCAGCAGTTTCAGGATCCAAGAGACCCAGTACTTC. It is translated as CASSFRIQETQYF.

This chain uses TRBV6-5 with TRBJ2-2, with 7 nucleotides matching TRBD2. From germline, CDR1 is MNHEY and CDR2 SVGAGI. CDR3 length: 14 amino acids. Trimming took 10 bases from V and 4 from J; bases not matched to a gene: 9. In nucleotides, the CDR3 is TGTGCCACAGGCAGCAGGGAGGGCACCGGGGAGCTGTTTTTT. Translation gives CATGSREGTGELFF.

V usage is TRBV29-1 and J usage is TRBJ1-1, with TRBD1 as a possible D gene (5 bases). Germline V gives CDR1 SQVTM, CDR2 ANQGSEA. CDR3 length equals 11 residues. V lost 7 bases and J lost 4, with 10 bases in between. The CDR3 spells CSGRGSTEAFF. In DNA form, the CDR3 reads TGCAGCGGGCGGGGGAGCACTGAAGCTTTCTTT.

The V gene is TRBV6-5, the J gene TRBJ2-1; possible D gene TRBD2, 5 bases. CDR1 is MNHEY and CDR2 is SVGAGI in the germline V gene. V was trimmed by 7 bases and J by 4 bases, leaving 14 bases between them. The CDR3 sequence is 14 residues long. DNA for the CDR3: TGTGCCAGCACGAGGAGGCCGGAATACAATGAGCAGTTCTTC. Protein sequence: CASTRRPEYNEQFF.

A single count supports this clone. The rearrangement links TRBV9 to TRBJ2-7, with 10 bases identical to TRBD1. Unmatched junction bases numbered 8, after V lost 4 bases and J lost 4 bases. This CDR3 contains 15 residues. Germline V gene sequence: CDR1 SGDLS, CDR2 YYNGEE. CDR3: CASSLMTGGEYEQYF. CDR3 DNA: TGTGCCAGCAGCCTAATGACAGGGGGCGAGTACGAGCAGTACTTC.

The gene calls are TRBV29-1 and TRBJ2-5, with 7 bases aligning to TRBD1. Germline CDR1 and CDR2: SQVTM and ANQGSEA. Trimming took 5 bases from V and 5 from J; bases not matched to a gene: 11. There are 14 residues in the CDR3. CDR3 protein: CSVSDKGASETQYF. The CDR3 DNA reads as TGCAGCGTTTCGGATAAGGGGGCAAGCGAGACCCAGTACTTC.

The chain's CDR3 is CASSLDRVGEKLFF. CDR3 sequence (DNA): TGTGCCAGCAGCTTAGACAGGGTAGGCGAAAAACTGTTTTTT. The chain combines TRBV11-2 with TRBJ1-4, with D possibly matching TRBD1 (5 bases). V was pared by 0 bases and J by 8 bases, with 10 bases between. From germline, CDR1 is SGHAT and CDR2 FQNNGV. The CDR3 loop spans 14 amino acids. The entire variable domain, with the rest obtained from reference TRBV11-2 and TRBJ1-4, is as follows: EAGVAQSPRYKIIEKRQSVAFWCNPISGHATLYWYQQILGQGPKLLIQFQNNGVVDDSQLPKDRFSAERLKGVDSTLKIQPAKLEDSAVYLCASSLDRVGEKLFFGSGTQLSVL.